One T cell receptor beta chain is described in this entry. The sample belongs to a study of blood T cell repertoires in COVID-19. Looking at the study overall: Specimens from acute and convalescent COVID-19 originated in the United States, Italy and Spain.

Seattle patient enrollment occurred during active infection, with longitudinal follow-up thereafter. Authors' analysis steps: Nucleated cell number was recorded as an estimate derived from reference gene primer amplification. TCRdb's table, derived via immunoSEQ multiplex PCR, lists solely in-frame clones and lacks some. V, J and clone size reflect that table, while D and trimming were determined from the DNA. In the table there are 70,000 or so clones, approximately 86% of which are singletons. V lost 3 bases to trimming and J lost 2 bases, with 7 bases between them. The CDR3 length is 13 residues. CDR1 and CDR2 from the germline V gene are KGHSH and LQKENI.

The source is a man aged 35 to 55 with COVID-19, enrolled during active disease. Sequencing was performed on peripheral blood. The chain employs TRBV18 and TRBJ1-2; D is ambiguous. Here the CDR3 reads CASSPGPNYGYTF. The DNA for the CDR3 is TGTGCCAGCTCACCTGGGCCCAACTATGGCTACACCTTC.